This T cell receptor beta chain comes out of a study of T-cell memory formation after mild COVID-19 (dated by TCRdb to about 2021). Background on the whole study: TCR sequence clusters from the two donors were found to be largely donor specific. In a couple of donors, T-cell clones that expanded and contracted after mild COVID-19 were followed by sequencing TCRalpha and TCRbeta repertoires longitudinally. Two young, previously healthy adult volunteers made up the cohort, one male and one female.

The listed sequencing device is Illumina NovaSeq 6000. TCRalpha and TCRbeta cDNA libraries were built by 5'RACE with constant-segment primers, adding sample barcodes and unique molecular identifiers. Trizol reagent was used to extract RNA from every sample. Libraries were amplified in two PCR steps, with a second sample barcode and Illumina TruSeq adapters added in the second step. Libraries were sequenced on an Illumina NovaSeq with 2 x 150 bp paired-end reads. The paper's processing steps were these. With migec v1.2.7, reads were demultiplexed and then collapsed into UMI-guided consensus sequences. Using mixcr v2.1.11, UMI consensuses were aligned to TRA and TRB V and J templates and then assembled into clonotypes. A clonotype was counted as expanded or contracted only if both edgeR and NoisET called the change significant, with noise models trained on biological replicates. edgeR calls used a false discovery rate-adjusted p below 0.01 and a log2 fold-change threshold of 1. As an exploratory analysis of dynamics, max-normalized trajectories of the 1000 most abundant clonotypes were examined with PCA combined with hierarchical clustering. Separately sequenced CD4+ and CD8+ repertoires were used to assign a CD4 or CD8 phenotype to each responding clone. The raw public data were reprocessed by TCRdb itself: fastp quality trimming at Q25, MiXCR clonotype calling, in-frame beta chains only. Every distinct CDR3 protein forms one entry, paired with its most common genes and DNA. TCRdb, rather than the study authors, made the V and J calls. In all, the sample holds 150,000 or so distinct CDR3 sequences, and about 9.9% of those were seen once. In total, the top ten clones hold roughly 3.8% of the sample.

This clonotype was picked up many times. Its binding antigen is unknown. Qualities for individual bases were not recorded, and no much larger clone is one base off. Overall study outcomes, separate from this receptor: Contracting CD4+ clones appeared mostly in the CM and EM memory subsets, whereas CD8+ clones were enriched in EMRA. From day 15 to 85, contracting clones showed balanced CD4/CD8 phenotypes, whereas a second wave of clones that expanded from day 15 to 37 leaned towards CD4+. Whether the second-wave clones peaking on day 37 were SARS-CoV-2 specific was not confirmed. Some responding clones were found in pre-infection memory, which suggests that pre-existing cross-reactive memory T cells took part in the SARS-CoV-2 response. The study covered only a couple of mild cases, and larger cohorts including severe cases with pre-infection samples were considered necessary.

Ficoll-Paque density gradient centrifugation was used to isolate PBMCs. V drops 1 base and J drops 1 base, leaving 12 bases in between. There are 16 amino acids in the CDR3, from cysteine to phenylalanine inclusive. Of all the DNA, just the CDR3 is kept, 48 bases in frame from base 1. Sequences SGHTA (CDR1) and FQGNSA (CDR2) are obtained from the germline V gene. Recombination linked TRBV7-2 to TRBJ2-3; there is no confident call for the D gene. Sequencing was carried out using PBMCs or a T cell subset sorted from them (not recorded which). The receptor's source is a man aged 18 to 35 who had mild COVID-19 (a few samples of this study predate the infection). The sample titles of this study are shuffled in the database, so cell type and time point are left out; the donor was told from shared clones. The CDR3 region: CASSLESHRRTDTQYF. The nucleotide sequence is TGTGCCAGCAGCTTAGAATCCCACAGACGCACAGATACGCAGTATTTT.